One and the same sample provided the 4 T cell receptor beta chains below, sequenced in a study of T cells expressing NK-cell markers. TCRdb re-called the 5' RACE reads, yielding one record per CDR3 amino acid sequence without DNA. The sample totals some 600,000 distinct CDR3 sequences. The sample taken for sequencing was blood T cells: a sorted CD56 or NKG2C T cell subset, CD4+ or CD8+ T cells, or bulk PBMC T cells (not recorded which). These receptors originate from a man between 18 and 29 years old in good health.

The chain couples TRBV7-6 to TRBJ2-1; TCRdb reports TRBD1, a call that lacks DNA to check it against. The CDR3 has 16 residues. Germline CDR1 and CDR2: SGHVS and FNYEAQ. The CDR3 here is CASSLAGSVGVGKQFF.

The V and J genes are TRBV29-1 and TRBJ2-1; checking the TCRdb D call of TRBD1 is not possible without DNA. The CDR3 spans 12 residues. The V gene's germline CDR1 is SQVTM and CDR2 ANQGSEA. CDR3 region: CSVSQGANEQFF.

This chain uses TRBV12-3 or TRBV12-4 with TRBJ2-1; TCRdb designates TRBD2, a call that cannot be tested without DNA. The CDR3 is 20 amino acids. This CDR3 is CASSFSGTSGLEGDYGEQFF.

The chain employs TRBV11-3 and TRBJ2-1; TCRdb's D call, TRBD2, is unchecked because there is no DNA. The germline gives CDR1 SGHNT, CDR2 YENEEA. The CDR3 sequence is 17 residues long. This CDR3 is CASSLDDWTTSYNEQFF.